These T cell receptor beta chains were read from a single sample in a study of blood T cells in healthy people across ages. One entry per CDR3 protein, called by TCRdb with MiXCR from the 5' RACE reads. The sample lists roughly 800,000 distinct CDR3 sequences, roughly 64% occurring once. The sequenced sample was blood. Receptors were obtained from a man aged 25 to 40 in good health. CDR3s include the opening cysteine and the closing phenylalanine or tryptophan. D genes are given only for firm matches. Clone size appears in some rows only: once, few, many, or a class for an expanded clone.

j_call: TRBJ2-1; clone_size: few; v_call: TRBV20-1; d_call: TRBD1; cdr3_aa: CSARDRDRVRRGEQFF; cdr3_nt: TGCAGTGCTAGAGATAGGGACAGGGTGAGGAGGGGTGAGCAGTTCTTC
j_call: TRBJ2-7; clone_size: few; v_call: TRBV7-2; d_call: NA; cdr3_aa: CASSLALRGYEQYF; cdr3_nt: TGTGCCAGCAGCTTAGCGCTTAGGGGATACGAGCAGTACTTC
j_call: TRBJ2-1; clone_size: NA; v_call: TRBV5-1; d_call: NA; cdr3_aa: CASSREPENEQFF; cdr3_nt: TGCGCCAGCAGTAGGGAACCCGAAAATGAGCAGTTCTTC
j_call: TRBJ2-5; clone_size: few; v_call: TRBV20-1; d_call: TRBD2; cdr3_aa: CSALAGGPGETQYF; cdr3_nt: TGCAGTGCCTTAGCGGGGGGGCCGGGGGAGACCCAGTACTTC
j_call: TRBJ1-2; clone_size: NA; v_call: TRBV2; d_call: NA; cdr3_aa: CASKDRRGYYGYTF; cdr3_nt: TGTGCCAGCAAAGACAGGAGAGGGTACTATGGCTACACCTTC
j_call: TRBJ1-2; clone_size: NA; v_call: TRBV2; d_call: NA; cdr3_aa: CASSERQGILRDYGYTF; cdr3_nt: TGTGCCAGCAGTGAAAGGCAGGGGATTTTAAGGGACTATGGCTACACCTTC
j_call: TRBJ2-3; clone_size: NA; v_call: TRBV30; d_call: NA; cdr3_aa: CAWSVGTPDTQYF; cdr3_nt: TGTGCCTGGAGTGTAGGTACCCCGGATACGCAGTATTTT
j_call: TRBJ2-1; clone_size: NA; v_call: TRBV3-1; d_call: NA; cdr3_aa: CASSQMNNEQFF; cdr3_nt: TGTGCCAGCAGCCAGATGAACAATGAGCAGTTCTTC
j_call: TRBJ2-1; clone_size: few; v_call: TRBV28; d_call: NA; cdr3_aa: CASLPGRLYNEQFF; cdr3_nt: TGTGCCAGCCTTCCGGGACGGCTATACAATGAGCAGTTCTTC
j_call: TRBJ2-7; clone_size: NA; v_call: TRBV7-2; d_call: TRBD2; cdr3_aa: CASSFRLAGNNEQYF; cdr3_nt: TGTGCCAGCAGCTTCAGGCTAGCGGGAAATAACGAGCAGTACTTC
j_call: TRBJ2-1; clone_size: NA; v_call: TRBV7-2; d_call: NA; cdr3_aa: CASSLARGNEQFF; cdr3_nt: TGTGCCAGCAGCTTAGCAAGAGGGAATGAGCAGTTCTTC
j_call: TRBJ2-1; clone_size: NA; v_call: TRBV25-1; d_call: TRBD1; cdr3_aa: CASSGPGTGNYNEQFF; cdr3_nt: TGTGCCAGCAGTGGGCCCGGGACAGGGAATTACAATGAGCAGTTCTTC
j_call: TRBJ2-5; clone_size: NA; v_call: TRBV5-1; d_call: TRBD1; cdr3_aa: CASSHGTATLETQYF; cdr3_nt: TGCGCCAGCAGCCACGGGACAGCCACCTTGGAGACCCAGTACTTC
j_call: TRBJ1-1; clone_size: NA; v_call: TRBV6-2/TRBV6-3; d_call: NA; cdr3_aa: CASSHTRTRTEAFF; cdr3_nt: TGTGCCAGCAGTCATACCCGCACGAGGACTGAAGCTTTCTTT
j_call: TRBJ1-4; clone_size: NA; v_call: TRBV4-1; d_call: NA; cdr3_aa: CASSQEGTGGDEKLFF; cdr3_nt: TGCGCCAGCAGCCAAGAGGGGACGGGCGGAGATGAAAAACTGTTTTTT
j_call: TRBJ1-1; clone_size: once; v_call: TRBV20-1; d_call: NA; cdr3_aa: CSARRVAGLATEAFF; cdr3_nt: TGCAGTGCTAGAAGGGTGGCGGGACTCGCCACTGAAGCTTTCTTT
j_call: TRBJ1-1; clone_size: few; v_call: TRBV25-1; d_call: NA; cdr3_aa: CASSDTTVEAFF; cdr3_nt: TGTGCCAGCAGTGATACGACAGTTGAAGCTTTCTTT
j_call: TRBJ2-5; clone_size: few; v_call: TRBV5-1; d_call: NA; cdr3_aa: CASSDLQETQYF; cdr3_nt: TGCGCCAGCAGCGACCTCCAAGAGACCCAGTACTTC
j_call: TRBJ2-5; clone_size: NA; v_call: TRBV13; d_call: NA; cdr3_aa: CVSSSRLGRWETQYF; cdr3_nt: TGTGTCAGCAGCTCCAGGCTGGGGCGCTGGGAGACCCAGTACTTC
j_call: TRBJ2-5; clone_size: few; v_call: TRBV20-1; d_call: TRBD2; cdr3_aa: CSAPGLAERETQYF; cdr3_nt: TGCAGTGCTCCGGGACTAGCGGAAAGGGAGACCCAGTACTTC
j_call: TRBJ2-7; clone_size: NA; v_call: TRBV29-1; d_call: TRBD1; cdr3_aa: CSVEDSLTGQGVYEQYF; cdr3_nt: TGCAGCGTTGAAGATAGCCTCACGGGACAGGGGGTCTACGAGCAGTACTTC
j_call: TRBJ2-4; clone_size: few; v_call: TRBV7-2; d_call: NA; cdr3_aa: CASSRMPIAKNIQYF; cdr3_nt: TGTGCCAGCAGCCGTATGCCGATAGCCAAAAACATTCAGTACTTC
j_call: TRBJ2-6; clone_size: once; v_call: TRBV10-3; d_call: NA; cdr3_aa: CATGSDSGANVLTF; cdr3_nt: TGTGCCACAGGGAGCGACTCTGGGGCCAACGTCCTGACTTTC
j_call: TRBJ2-7; clone_size: many; v_call: TRBV6-5; d_call: TRBD2; cdr3_aa: CASSSTSGVYYEQYF; cdr3_nt: TGTGCCAGCAGCTCAACTAGCGGGGTTTACTACGAGCAGTACTTC
j_call: TRBJ2-5; clone_size: NA; v_call: TRBV30; d_call: NA; cdr3_aa: CAWSGQGRETQYF; cdr3_nt: TGTGCCTGGAGTGGCCAGGGTCGAGAGACCCAGTACTTC
j_call: TRBJ1-5; clone_size: NA; v_call: TRBV25-1; d_call: NA; cdr3_aa: CASSTTGSNQPQHF; cdr3_nt: TGTGCCAGCTCCACGACAGGTAGCAATCAGCCCCAGCATTTT
j_call: TRBJ2-1; clone_size: few; v_call: TRBV15; d_call: TRBD2; cdr3_aa: CATSRDRTSGRAGEQFF; cdr3_nt: TGTGCCACCAGCAGAGATCGTACTAGCGGGAGGGCCGGCGAGCAGTTCTTC
j_call: TRBJ1-3; clone_size: NA; v_call: TRBV4-2; d_call: NA; cdr3_aa: CASSQVQGVRPGNTIYF; cdr3_nt: TGTGCCAGCAGCCAAGTTCAGGGCGTTCGACCTGGAAACACCATATATTTT
j_call: TRBJ2-7; clone_size: few; v_call: TRBV27; d_call: NA; cdr3_aa: CASSFQGVGEQYF; cdr3_nt: TGTGCCAGCAGTTTTCAGGGCGTGGGCGAGCAGTACTTC
j_call: TRBJ2-7; clone_size: once; v_call: TRBV7-2; d_call: NA; cdr3_aa: CASSLIWTAEYEQYF; cdr3_nt: TGTGCCAGCAGCCTAATCTGGACAGCTGAATACGAGCAGTACTTC
j_call: TRBJ2-5; clone_size: few; v_call: TRBV21-1; d_call: NA; cdr3_aa: CASSGPGLAEETQYF; cdr3_nt: TGTGCCAGCAGCGGACCGGGACTAGCGGAAGAGACCCAGTACTTC
j_call: TRBJ2-3; clone_size: NA; v_call: TRBV18; d_call: NA; cdr3_aa: CASPLTDTQYF; cdr3_nt: TGTGCCAGCCCACTCACAGATACGCAGTATTTT
j_call: TRBJ2-3; clone_size: NA; v_call: TRBV10-3; d_call: NA; cdr3_aa: CAISERPTGDTQYF; cdr3_nt: TGTGCCATCAGTGAACGACCCACAGGAGATACGCAGTATTTT
j_call: TRBJ2-5; clone_size: NA; v_call: TRBV30; d_call: NA; cdr3_aa: CAWSVLQETQYF; cdr3_nt: TGTGCCTGGAGTGTCTTACAAGAGACCCAGTACTTC
j_call: TRBJ2-1; clone_size: NA; v_call: TRBV29-1; d_call: TRBD2; cdr3_aa: CSVDGGSHNEQFF; cdr3_nt: TGCAGCGTTGACGGGGGGTCCCACAATGAGCAGTTCTTC
j_call: TRBJ2-1; clone_size: NA; v_call: TRBV7-9; d_call: NA; cdr3_aa: CASSPIYNEQFF; cdr3_nt: TGTGCCAGCAGCCCGATCTACAATGAGCAGTTCTTC
j_call: TRBJ2-1; clone_size: NA; v_call: TRBV29-1; d_call: TRBD2; cdr3_aa: CSGTKDSGGAMGHEQFF; cdr3_nt: TGCAGCGGAACCAAGGATAGCGGGGGGGCCATGGGGCATGAGCAGTTCTTC
j_call: TRBJ2-3; clone_size: NA; v_call: TRBV25-1; d_call: NA; cdr3_aa: CASSDPGSSTDTQYF; cdr3_nt: TGTGCCAGCAGTGATCCAGGCTCATCCACAGATACGCAGTATTTT
j_call: TRBJ2-1; clone_size: once; v_call: TRBV5-5; d_call: NA; cdr3_aa: CASSYGRSNNEQFF; cdr3_nt: TGTGCCAGCAGCTACGGACGGTCTAACAATGAGCAGTTCTTC
j_call: TRBJ2-1; clone_size: NA; v_call: TRBV24-1; d_call: TRBD2; cdr3_aa: CAIWAGGPHEQFF; cdr3_nt: TGTGCCATATGGGCGGGAGGGCCCCATGAGCAGTTCTTC
j_call: TRBJ2-7; clone_size: NA; v_call: TRBV2; d_call: TRBD1; cdr3_aa: CASSAQQGGPYEQYF; cdr3_nt: TGTGCCAGCAGTGCACAACAGGGGGGCCCCTACGAGCAGTACTTC
j_call: TRBJ2-1; clone_size: NA; v_call: TRBV5-1; d_call: NA; cdr3_aa: CASSQMTGRVVYEQFF; cdr3_nt: TGCGCCAGCAGCCAAATGACAGGGAGGGTAGTGTATGAGCAGTTCTTC
j_call: TRBJ2-2; clone_size: NA; v_call: TRBV7-3; d_call: NA; cdr3_aa: CASSPNLNIVTGTGELFF; cdr3_nt: TGTGCCAGCAGCCCAAACTTAAACATCGTCACAGGGACCGGGGAGCTGTTTTTT
j_call: TRBJ2-1; clone_size: NA; v_call: TRBV27; d_call: NA; cdr3_aa: CASSISRWAGGRNEQFF; cdr3_nt: TGTGCCAGCAGTATCTCTAGGTGGGCAGGGGGGCGGAATGAGCAGTTCTTC
j_call: TRBJ2-7; clone_size: NA; v_call: TRBV20-1; d_call: TRBD1; cdr3_aa: CSAGMTGVYEQYF; cdr3_nt: TGCAGTGCTGGTATGACAGGGGTTTACGAGCAGTACTTC
j_call: TRBJ2-1; clone_size: NA; v_call: TRBV12-3/TRBV12-4; d_call: NA; cdr3_aa: CASLGPYNEQFF; cdr3_nt: TGTGCCAGCTTGGGCCCCTACAATGAGCAGTTCTTC
j_call: TRBJ2-7; clone_size: NA; v_call: TRBV4-3; d_call: NA; cdr3_aa: CASSQDRASSLEQYF; cdr3_nt: TGCGCCAGCAGCCAAGATCGCGCTAGCTCCTTGGAGCAGTACTTC
j_call: TRBJ2-5; clone_size: NA; v_call: TRBV5-1; d_call: TRBD1; cdr3_aa: CASSLDRGTGVAETQYF; cdr3_nt: TGCGCCAGCAGCTTGGACCGGGGGACAGGGGTGGCAGAGACCCAGTACTTC
j_call: TRBJ1-2; clone_size: NA; v_call: TRBV11-1; d_call: TRBD1; cdr3_aa: CASSPRAVHEKETGTGNGYTF; cdr3_nt: TGTGCCAGCAGTCCCAGGGCGGTCCACGAGAAGGAAACCGGGACAGGGAATGGCTACACCTTC
j_call: TRBJ2-7; clone_size: few; v_call: TRBV7-2; d_call: NA; cdr3_aa: CASSSAQARSQEQYF; cdr3_nt: TGTGCCAGCAGCTCAGCACAGGCACGTTCGCAGGAGCAGTACTTC
j_call: TRBJ2-7; clone_size: NA; v_call: TRBV25-1; d_call: NA; cdr3_aa: CASSGRETAYEQYF; cdr3_nt: TGTGCCAGCAGTGGCAGGGAAACGGCCTACGAGCAGTACTTC
j_call: TRBJ2-7; clone_size: NA; v_call: TRBV30; d_call: TRBD1; cdr3_aa: CAVGQNPYEQYF; cdr3_nt: TGTGCCGTGGGACAGAACCCCTACGAGCAGTACTTC